This T cell receptor (beta chain) was recorded in a study of long-term antiretroviral therapy in people with HIV. Study outcomes and limitations: Researchers lacked any data on ART adherence, viral resistance or therapy changes. HIV repertoires showed narrower CDR3 length ranges than controls.

V shed 10 bases, J shed 7 bases, and the junction held 8 bases outside the gene matches. Germline loops: CDR1 LNHDA, CDR2 SQIVND (reference sequence). This CDR3 is built from 13 residues. Investigators performed immunoSEQ version v3.0 at survey level. The protocol was immunoSEQ multiplex PCR, while the TCRdb copy is restricted to in-frame clones and leaves out a portion. The sample consists of almost 30,000 clones, roughly 92% of them appearing once. This clone was observed a single time. Its antigen is undetermined. The sequencing here drew on unsorted PBMCs, taken around 6.3 years after starting antiretroviral therapy. This receptor was taken from a middle-aged woman with HIV. This chain uses TRBV19 with TRBJ1-4, with 8 nucleotides matching TRBD1. CDR3 sequence (DNA): TGTGCCATCCGGGCACAGGGGGTTGAAAAACTGTTTTTT. This translates into CAIRAQGVEKLFF. Based on the CDR3 plus reference TRBV19 and TRBJ1-4, the full variable domain is DGGITQSPKYLFRKEGQNVTLSCEQNLNHDAMYWYRQDPGQGLRLIYYSQIVNDFQKGDIAEGYSVSREKKESFPLTVTSAQKNPTAFYLCAIRAQGVEKLFFGSGTQLSVL.